What follows describes a single TCR beta chain. Its antigen remains unknown. Trimming cost V 7 bases and J 7 bases, with 22 bases left between them. The CDR3 contains 15 residues. Germline V gene sequence: CDR1 LNHDA, CDR2 SQIVND (reference sequence). The data are from a study of neurological immune-mediated disorders. Broader study findings: Across subjects, no CDR3 amino acid sequence appeared in expanded clones of more than one subject, a finding that suggested private repertoires in all groups.

From 2 million PBMCs stored at -80 C, the unsorted libraries were generated. MiXCR, run by TCRdb on the 5' RACE reads, gives a single entry per CDR3 protein. The sample includes fewer than 90,000 distinct CDR3 sequences, around 10% seen only once; the top ten take 1.8%. Sequences were obtained from PBMCs. This rearrangement joins TRBV19 to TRBJ1-1; D might be TRBD1 (5 bases). This receptor was taken from a man aged 40-49 years in good health. The CDR3 reads CASNTRDPWHGEAFF. The CDR3 nucleotides are TGTGCCAGTAACACCCGGGACCCCTGGCACGGTGAAGCTTTCTTT.